Presented here are 12 T cell receptor beta chains from one specimen sequenced in a study of CD4 T cells in relation to SARS-CoV-2 and coronaviruses. Before the COVID-19 pandemic, during about 2011-2019, CD4+ T cells were taken from unexposed donors. After 10 to 11 days of culture, CD4+ T cells were isolated. No antigen has been identified for these receptors. TCRdb keeps only in-frame clones here, not all; method: immunoSEQ multiplex PCR. There are under 25,000 clones in the sample; approximately 80% occur only once, and around a fifth lies in the top ten. Sequencing was performed on CD4+ T cells from PBMCs, cultured in vitro. These receptor sequences come from a human donor in good health.

The chain is built from TRBV28 and TRBJ2-7; D might be TRBD1 or TRBD2, each matching 5 bases. This CDR3 comprises 16 residues. CDR1 and CDR2 from the germline V gene are MDHEN and SYDVKM. Trimming removed 6 bases at V and 0 bases at J, with 18 bases between. CDR3 loop: CASSPRPGRSSYEQYF. The CDR3 nucleotides are TGTGCCAGCAGCCCCCGTCCGGGACGAAGCTCCTACGAGCAGTACTTC.

In its sample, this clone was seen a few times. This sequence joins TRBV18 and TRBJ1-2, with D maybe TRBD1 (6 bases). The germline V gene has CDR1 KGHSH and CDR2 LQKENI. The CDR3 has 13 residues. Trimming pared 4 bases from V and 2 bases from J, leaving 8 bases between. CDR3 in amino acids: CASSLDSNYGYTF. In DNA, the CDR3 is TGTGCCAGCTCACTGGACAGCAACTATGGCTACACCTTC.

The sample holds one count of this clone. V and J are TRBV7-9 and TRBJ2-3, with TRBD2 as a possible D gene (5 bases). The germline V gene has CDR1 SEHNR and CDR2 FQNEAQ (reference sequence). The CDR3 is 15 amino acids. The V end lost 7 bases, the J end lost 0 bases, and 14 bases lay between the germline ends. CDR3 sequence: CASTKRRGSTDTQYF. CDR3 nucleotide sequence: TGTGCCAGCACCAAAAGACGGGGTAGCACAGATACGCAGTATTTT.

The chain has TRBV20-1 and TRBJ1-1; D is perhaps TRBD1 (5 bases). The CDR3 runs to 11 residues. CDR1 and CDR2 from the germline V gene are DFQATT and SNEGSKA (reference sequence). Trimming cost V 5 bases and J 5 bases, with 9 bases left between them. CDR3 coding DNA: TGCAGTGCTTTAAGGGGTACTGAAGCTTTCTTT. Translating it yields CSALRGTEAFF.

A single count supports this clone. The rearrangement uses TRBV5-1 and TRBJ2-5; the D gene could be TRBD1 or TRBD2 (5 bases each). The V gene's germline CDR1 is SGHRS and CDR2 YFSETQ. Trimming took off 4 bases at V and 5 bases at J, with 12 bases between the two ends. This CDR3 has 13 residues. CDR3 DNA: TGCGCCAGCAGCCGGGGCGTGGAGGAGACCCAGTACTTC. It yields the protein CASSRGVEETQYF.

The chain recombines TRBV11-2 with TRBJ1-3; TRBD1 matches 7 bases. V trimming: 6 bases; J trimming: 4 bases; junction bases outside the gene matches: 6. CDR1 and CDR2 from the germline V gene are SGHAT and FQNNGV. The CDR3 contains 14 residues. The CDR3 reads CASSIDRAGNTIYF. CDR3 bases: TGTGCCAGCAGTATCGACAGGGCGGGAAACACCATATATTTT.

CDR3 DNA: TGCGCCAGCAGCCAACCGACAGGAGGTATCAGAGGCTACACCTTC. It yields the protein CASSQPTGGIRGYTF. The V gene is TRBV4-1, the J gene TRBJ1-2; D may be TRBD1 (6 bases). CDR3 length: 15 residues. Germline V gives CDR1 MGHRA, CDR2 YSYEKL. V lost 2 bases, J lost 8 bases, and 18 bases lay in between.

This clone was observed a handful of times. The chain links TRBV5-1 to TRBJ2-7; D is unresolved. The V gene's germline CDR1 is SGHRS and CDR2 YFSETQ. The CDR3 sequence is 14 residues long. The germline V and J ends were trimmed by 0 bases and 6 bases, with 13 bases remaining between them. CDR3 sequence: CASSLAPQAGEQYF. The CDR3 region has the DNA TGCGCCAGCAGCTTGGCCCCCCAGGCTGGCGAGCAGTACTTC.

The chain uses TRBV6-2 or TRBV6-3 and TRBJ2-7; 9 bases are a match to TRBD2. This CDR3 region has 15 residues. The germline V gene has CDR1 MNHEY and CDR2 SVGEGT. The junction had 6 bases not matched to a gene; V was cut back by 2 bases and J by 4 bases. CDR3 in DNA: TGTGCCAGCAGTTACCGGCGGGGGGGCCTTTACGAGCAGTACTTC. This gives the protein CASSYRRGGLYEQYF.

This chain joins TRBV5-5 and TRBJ2-5; 9 nucleotides match TRBD1. This CDR3 has 16 residues. CDR1 and CDR2 from the germline V gene are SGHKS and YYEKEE (reference sequence). Unmatched junction bases numbered 8, after V lost 0 bases and J lost 5 bases. The CDR3 spells CASSLASGQGRETQYF. DNA for the CDR3: TGTGCCAGCAGCTTGGCCTCGGGACAGGGTCGTGAGACCCAGTACTTC.

The genes are TRBV7-9 and TRBJ1-6; D remains unclear. The V and J ends lost 1 base and 6 bases respectively, with 10 bases between them. Germline lookup yields CDR1 SEHNR and CDR2 FQNEAQ (reference sequence). The CDR3 extends over 15 amino acids. The CDR3 sequence: CASSLGPGPNSPLHF. CDR3 DNA: TGTGCCAGCAGCTTAGGCCCGGGCCCTAATTCACCCCTCCACTTT.

This clone has just a few counts. The chain links TRBV5-8 to TRBJ2-4, with D hard to call. Trimming shortened V by 10 bases and J by 4 bases, and 12 bases separated the two germline ends. The length of the CDR3 is 12 residues. Germline V CDR1 and CDR2: SGHTS, YDEGEE. The CDR3 DNA reads TGTGCCTCGGGCGGCATGAAAAACATTCAGTACTTC. It specifies CASGGMKNIQYF.